These 13 T cell receptor beta chains share one sample of origin, sequenced in a study of human T cells and chemical hapten exposure. In TCRdb, the RACE reads were re-called with MiXCR into one record per CDR3 protein. In the table there are more than 300,000 distinct CDR3 sequences, around 5.5% of which are singletons. Time point: pre-sensitization, week 0. Described treatment: therapeutic diphenylcyclopropenone sensitization with weekly scalp DPC. This material consisted of whole blood, taken in connection with sensitization to the hapten diphenylcyclopropenone (DPC). These receptors were taken from a woman under 30 with alopecia areata. Some clones in this sample may be carry-over from other donors' samples.

This clonotype was counted many times. J is TRBJ1-5 and V is TRBV10-3, with D possibly matching TRBD1 (6 bases). Germline loops: CDR1 ENHRY, CDR2 SYGVKD. V lost 5 bases, J lost 1 base, and 9 bases lay in between. This CDR3 region has 14 residues. The CDR3 protein is CAISTGTSNQPQHF. The CDR3 nucleotides are TGTGCCATCAGTACCGGGACAAGCAATCAGCCCCAGCATTTT.

This clonotype was counted only a few times. This chain joins TRBV10-3 and TRBJ2-1; weak D call: TRBD1 (6 bases). CDR3 length: 14 residues. CDR1 ENHRY and CDR2 SYGVKD come from the germline V gene. The germline V and J ends were trimmed by 2 bases and 6 bases, with 11 bases remaining between them. CDR3 residues: CAISEGRGGNEQFF. The CDR3 DNA reads as TGTGCCATCAGTGAGGGAAGAGGGGGCAATGAGCAGTTCTTC.

Ten or more counts support this clonotype. This chain joins TRBV12-3 or TRBV12-4 and TRBJ1-3; perhaps TRBD1 as D (6 bases). Deletions cut 5 bases from V and 2 bases from J, with 13 bases between. The CDR3 is 15 amino acids. The CDR3 nucleotides are TGTGCCAGCAGTAGGGGCAGGGGAACTGGAAACACCATATATTTT. Its protein product is CASSRGRGTGNTIYF.

V and J are TRBV24-1 and TRBJ1-4; no clear D gene. V dropped 4 bases and J dropped 9 bases, with 8 bases sitting between them. Germline V CDR1 and CDR2: KGHDR, SFDVKD. The CDR3 contains 12 residues. The CDR3 here is CATSDADKKLFF. The CDR3 DNA follows: TGTGCCACCAGTGACGCCGACAAAAAACTGTTTTTT.

This clonotype was counted at least ten times. The CDR3 is CASSYRDRRTEAFF. The CDR3 nucleotides read TGTGCCAGCAGTTACAGGGACAGAAGGACTGAAGCTTTCTTT. V usage is TRBV6-5 and J usage is TRBJ1-1; 7 bases line up with TRBD1. J was trimmed by 5 bases and V by 2 bases; bases with no gene match: 5. Per the germline V gene, CDR1 is MNHEY and CDR2 is SVGAGI. This CDR3 comprises 14 residues.

This chain links TRBV29-1 with TRBJ1-5; D remains unclear. Per the germline V gene, CDR1 is SQVTM and CDR2 is ANQGSEA. Trimming cost V 2 bases and J 5 bases, with 10 bases left between them. This CDR3 contains 13 residues. The CDR3 region has the DNA TGCAGCGTTGAATTGCAGGTCGATCAGCCCCAGCATTTT. Amino acid sequence: CSVELQVDQPQHF. Using reference TRBV29-1 and TRBJ1-5 for the parts outside the CDR3, the full variable domain is SAVISQKPSRDICQRGTSLTIQCQVDSQVTMMFWYRQQPGQSLTLIATANQGSEATYESGFVIDKFPISRPNLTFSTLTVSNMSPEDSSIYLCSVELQVDQPQHFGDGTRLSIL.

There are many counts of this clonotype. V usage is TRBV6-5 and J usage is TRBJ1-5; no firm D call. V was clipped by 0 bases and J by 10 bases, with 10 bases between them. The CDR3 spans 13 residues. In germline, CDR1 is MNHEY, CDR2 SVGAGI. CDR3: CASSYSMSSPQHF. CDR3 bases: TGTGCCAGCAGTTACTCGATGTCCTCTCCCCAGCATTTT.

This clonotype was seen repeatedly, ten times or more. The CDR3 DNA is TGTGCCAGCAGTCCTCCAGGCTACGAGCAGTACTTC. This sequence encodes CASSPPGYEQYF. The chain joins TRBV28 to TRBJ2-7; D uncertain. V gave up 5 bases and J gave up 3 bases, with 8 bases separating them. The CDR3 spans 12 residues. CDR1 and CDR2 (germline): MDHEN, SYDVKM. The whole variable domain, remainder taken from reference TRBV28 and TRBJ2-7, is DVKVTQSSRYLVKRTGEKVFLECVQDMDHENMFWYRQDPGLGLRLIYFSYDVKMKEKGDIPEGYSVSREKKERFSLILESASTNQTSMYLCASSPPGYEQYFGPGTRLTVT.

This clonotype has a count of ten or more. The chain links TRBV12-3 or TRBV12-4 to TRBJ1-4, with 8 bases lining up with TRBD1. CDR3 length: 14 amino acids. With 6 bases clipped from V and 4 bases from J, the junction kept 4 bases outside the gene matches. The CDR3 region is CASRSGQDNEKLFF. The CDR3 nucleotides read TGTGCCAGCAGGTCGGGACAGGATAATGAAAAACTGTTTTTT.

In this sample, this clonotype turned up many times. The chain is built from TRBV20-1 and TRBJ2-7; 10 bases fit TRBD2. This CDR3 region has 14 residues. The V gene's germline CDR1 is DFQATT and CDR2 SNEGSKA (reference sequence). V shed 6 bases, J shed 3 bases, and the junction held 8 bases outside the gene matches. CDR3 residues: CSAPSASGGYEQYF. In DNA form, the CDR3 reads TGCAGTGCGCCAAGCGCTAGCGGGGGCTACGAGCAGTACTTC.

The chain carries TRBV5-4 and TRBJ2-3; 13 bases are shared with TRBD2. Germline CDR1 SGHNT, CDR2 YYREEE (reference sequence). CDR3 length: 17 amino acids. V gave up 2 bases and J gave up 2 bases; unmatched junction bases: 5. The CDR3 bases are TGTGCCAGCAGCTTACTAGCGGGGGGGCCTCACACAGATACGCAGTATTTT. Protein: CASSLLAGGPHTDTQYF.

This chain links TRBV6-5 with TRBJ1-3, with D possibly being TRBD1 (6 bases). The CDR3 extends over 15 amino acids. Germline assignment: CDR1 MNHEY and CDR2 SVGAGI. V dropped 5 bases and J dropped 0 bases, with 11 bases sitting between them. The CDR3 nucleotides read TGTGCCAGCAGTCGACAGGAGAGCTCTGGAAACACCATATATTTT. As protein: CASSRQESSGNTIYF.

This clonotype has just a few counts. The chain carries TRBV5-4 and TRBJ2-5; 9 bases agree with TRBD1. J lost 5 bases, V lost 4 bases, and 9 bases had no gene match. This CDR3 spans 15 amino acids. CDR1 is SGHNT, CDR2 YYREEE, per germline (reference sequence). CDR3 sequence reads: CASSQGGTGKETQYF. DNA of the CDR3: TGTGCCAGCAGCCAGGGAGGGACAGGGAAGGAGACCCAGTACTTC. Full variable domain (rest looked up from reference TRBV5-4 and TRBJ2-5): ETGVTQSPTHLIKTRGQQVTLRCSSQSGHNTVSWYQQALGQGPQFIFQYYREEENGRGNFPPRFSGLQFPNYSSELNVNALELDDSALYLCASSQGGTGKETQYFGPGTRLLVL.